This TCR beta chain emerged from a study of cytomegalovirus exposure and HLA in healthy donors. The V gene lost 0 bases and the J gene lost 2 bases, with 9 bases spanning the gap. The CDR3 has 14 amino acids. Germline CDR1 SGDLS, CDR2 YYNGEE. The method was immunoSEQ multiplex PCR; TCRdb's version includes in-frame clones alone and lacks a portion of them. The sample includes some 60,000 clones, roughly 96% seen only once; the top ten take approximately 0.91%. The V gene is TRBV9, the J gene TRBJ2-7; D might be TRBD1 (5 bases). Sequencing was carried out using PBMCs. This TCR was sampled from a man in his late teens or twenties in good health and CMV-seronegative. The CDR3 protein is CASSVDDSPYEQYF. CDR3 coding DNA: TGTGCCAGCAGCGTAGACGACAGCCCCTACGAGCAGTACTTC.